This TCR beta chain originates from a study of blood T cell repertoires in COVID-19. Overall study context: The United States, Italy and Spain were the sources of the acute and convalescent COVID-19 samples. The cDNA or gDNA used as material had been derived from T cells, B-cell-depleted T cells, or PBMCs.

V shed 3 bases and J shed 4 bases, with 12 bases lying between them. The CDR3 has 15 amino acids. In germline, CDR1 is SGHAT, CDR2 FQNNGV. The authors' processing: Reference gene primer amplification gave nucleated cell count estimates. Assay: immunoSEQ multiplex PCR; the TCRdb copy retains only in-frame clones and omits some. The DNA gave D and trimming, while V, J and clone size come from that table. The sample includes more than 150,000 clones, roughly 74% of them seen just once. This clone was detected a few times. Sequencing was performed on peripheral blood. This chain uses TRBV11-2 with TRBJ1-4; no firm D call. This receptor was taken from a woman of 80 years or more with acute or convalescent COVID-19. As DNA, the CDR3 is TGTGCCAGCAGCTTCACAAGACGGGGTAATGAAAAACTGTTTTTT. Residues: CASSFTRRGNEKLFF.